This is a list of T cell receptor beta chains from one sample in a study of T cell responses to AZD1222 COVID-19 vaccine. Only in-frame clones appear in the TCRdb table, and some are missing; sequencing was by immunoSEQ multiplex PCR. In the table there are approximately 110,000 clones, over 75% of which are singletons. The specimen was peripheral blood, collected on day 0 of AZD1222 vaccination. Every receptor here comes from an adult in good health. Both conserved end residues are part of each CDR3. The D gene is left open where the match is weak. The size entry is marked missing in some rows and otherwise reads once, few, many or a size class.

size: .; V: TRBV12-2; length: 16; J: TRBJ1-2; D: .; CDR3: CASRLGQGPRRTGYTF; DNA: TGTGCAAGTCGCTTAGGGCAGGGTCCCCGGCGGACTGGCTACACCTTC
size: .; V: TRBV12-3/TRBV12-4; length: 13; J: TRBJ2-7; D: TRBD2; CDR3: CASSFRGGSEQYF; DNA: TGTGCCAGCAGTTTCCGGGGGGGGAGCGAGCAGTACTTC
size: .; V: TRBV5-1; length: 13; J: TRBJ2-7; D: .; CDR3: CASSLAGWDEQYF; DNA: TGCGCCAGCAGCTTGGCAGGGTGGGACGAGCAGTACTTC
size: .; V: TRBV4-2; length: 16; J: TRBJ1-3; D: TRBD1; CDR3: CASSQDGGRGIKTIYF; DNA: TGTGCCAGCAGCCAAGACGGAGGCAGGGGGATAAAGACCATATATTTT
size: once; V: TRBV19; length: 17; J: TRBJ1-6; D: .; CDR3: CASSWGAQRFGIKSLHF; DNA: TGTGCCAGTAGTTGGGGGGCGCAGAGGTTCGGGATTAAGTCCCTCCACTTT
size: .; V: TRBV19; length: 15; J: TRBJ1-2; D: .; CDR3: CASSTRSPPNYGYTF; DNA: TGTGCCAGTAGTACAAGATCGCCTCCTAACTATGGCTACACCTTC
size: .; V: TRBV18; length: 14; J: TRBJ1-4; D: .; CDR3: CASSPPSTNEKLFF; DNA: TGTGCCAGCTCACCACCCTCAACTAATGAAAAACTGTTTTTT
size: few; V: TRBV6-5; length: 13; J: TRBJ1-1; D: .; CDR3: CASSSGRITEAFF; DNA: TGTGCCAGCAGTTCGGGACGCATCACTGAAGCTTTCTTT
size: .; V: TRBV28; length: 13; J: TRBJ2-1; D: .; CDR3: CASSLARNNEQFF; DNA: TGTGCCAGCAGTTTAGCCAGGAACAATGAGCAGTTCTTC
size: .; V: TRBV7-8; length: 18; J: TRBJ2-2; D: TRBD2; CDR3: CASSTLGRLAGLTGELFF; DNA: TGTGCCAGCAGCACCCTCGGGCGGCTAGCGGGCCTCACCGGGGAGCTGTTTTTT
size: .; V: TRBV7-9; length: 11; J: TRBJ2-3; D: .; CDR3: CASSSEGTQYF; DNA: TGTGCCAGCAGCTCGGAGGGTACGCAGTATTTT
size: once; V: TRBV7-9; length: 16; J: TRBJ2-1; D: TRBD2; CDR3: CASSPQREGHYNEQFF; DNA: TGTGCCAGCAGCCCCCAGCGGGAGGGCCATTACAATGAGCAGTTCTTC
size: once; V: TRBV5-4; length: 15; J: TRBJ2-7; D: TRBD2; CDR3: CASSTPGLAEYEQYF; DNA: TGTGCCAGCAGCACCCCGGGACTAGCAGAATACGAGCAGTACTTC
size: .; V: TRBV5-8; length: 14; J: TRBJ2-3; D: .; CDR3: CASSRGGGTDTQYF; DNA: TGTGCCAGCAGCCGAGGTGGGGGCACAGATACGCAGTATTTT
size: .; V: TRBV7-8; length: 12; J: TRBJ2-7; D: .; CDR3: CASKDLTYEQYF; DNA: TGTGCCAGCAAGGACCTGACCTACGAGCAGTACTTC
size: .; V: TRBV9; length: 15; J: TRBJ2-2; D: .; CDR3: CASSVGSSITGELFF; DNA: TGTGCCAGCAGCGTAGGTTCCAGTATCACCGGGGAGCTGTTTTTT
size: .; V: TRBV3-1/TRBV3-2; length: 14; J: TRBJ1-2; D: .; CDR3: CASSQVGSTYGYTF; DNA: TGTGCCAGCAGCCAGGTAGGATCGACTTATGGCTACACCTTC
size: .; V: TRBV2; length: 15; J: TRBJ1-5; D: .; CDR3: CASSRGGGADQPQHF; DNA: TGTGCCAGCAGCAGGGGAGGGGGAGCGGATCAGCCCCAGCATTTT
size: .; V: TRBV10-3; length: 16; J: TRBJ1-2; D: .; CDR3: CAISGIGGAGRDGYTF; DNA: TGTGCCATCAGTGGGATAGGAGGGGCTGGTAGAGATGGCTACACCTTC
size: few; V: TRBV7-9; length: 14; J: TRBJ1-3; D: .; CDR3: CASSPTRLRNTIYF; DNA: TGTGCCAGCAGCCCGACAAGGCTGAGGAACACCATATATTTT
size: .; V: TRBV12-3/TRBV12-4; length: 12; J: TRBJ1-1; D: .; CDR3: CASSLLGAEAFF; DNA: TGTGCCAGCAGTTTATTGGGGGCTGAAGCTTTCTTT
size: .; V: TRBV6-5; length: 14; J: TRBJ2-7; D: TRBD1; CDR3: CATRGQGERHEQYF; DNA: TGTGCCACCAGGGGACAGGGAGAAAGGCACGAGCAGTACTTC
size: .; V: TRBV4-3; length: 16; J: TRBJ2-7; D: TRBD2; CDR3: CASSPGLAGVGNEQYF; DNA: TGCGCCAGCAGCCCCGGACTAGCGGGAGTTGGCAACGAGCAGTACTTC
size: .; V: TRBV7-9; length: 12; J: TRBJ2-1; D: .; CDR3: CASSLGQTEQFF; DNA: TGTGCCAGCAGCTTAGGACAGACTGAGCAGTTCTTC
size: .; V: TRBV27; length: 15; J: TRBJ2-1; D: TRBD2; CDR3: CASSLRLAGINEQFF; DNA: TGTGCCAGCAGTTTAAGGTTAGCGGGGATAAATGAGCAGTTCTTC
size: few; V: TRBV15; length: 15; J: TRBJ1-1; D: TRBD1; CDR3: CATSRNRDRATEAFF; DNA: TGTGCCACCAGTAGAAACCGGGACAGGGCCACTGAAGCTTTCTTT
size: .; V: TRBV10-3; length: 14; J: TRBJ2-5; D: .; CDR3: CAITNDPFQETQYF; DNA: TGTGCCATCACCAACGACCCTTTCCAAGAGACCCAGTACTTC